This T cell receptor beta chain emerged from a study of OX40 agonist ivuxolimab in advanced cancers. Study-wide context: Every 2 weeks, ivuxolimab was infused into the patients intravenously at between 0.01 and 10 mg/kg. General study points: Certain nonresponders likewise exhibited a low normalized T-cell clonal expansion. Relative to CD4+ cells, CD8+ T cells on average had more expanded clones. Partial responders at 0.1-3.0 mg/kg showed near-lowest clonal expansion.

Clones were sequenced by immunoSEQ multiplex PCR, and TCRdb holds only the in-frame ones, with some missing. The sample gives around 18,000 clones, about nine tenths of which show up once; about 32% is in the top ten. Germline lookup yields CDR1 MGHRA and CDR2 YSYEKL. Trimming shortened V by 3 bases and J by 4 bases, and 19 bases separated the two germline ends. There are 17 residues in the CDR3. Of note for this clone: Its antigen is not identified.

This clonotype was sampled from an adult with an advanced solid tumor such as melanoma, head and neck, liver or kidney cancer. Sequencing was performed on CD4+ or CD8+ T cells sorted from blood, taken in a trial of the OX40 agonist ivuxolimab. The gene calls are TRBV4-1 and TRBJ2-1; perhaps D is TRBD1 or TRBD2 (5 bases each). Here the CDR3 reads CASSHGPTVDFYNEQFF. The CDR3 DNA reads TGCGCCAGCAGCCATGGCCCGACAGTGGACTTTTACAATGAGCAGTTCTTC.